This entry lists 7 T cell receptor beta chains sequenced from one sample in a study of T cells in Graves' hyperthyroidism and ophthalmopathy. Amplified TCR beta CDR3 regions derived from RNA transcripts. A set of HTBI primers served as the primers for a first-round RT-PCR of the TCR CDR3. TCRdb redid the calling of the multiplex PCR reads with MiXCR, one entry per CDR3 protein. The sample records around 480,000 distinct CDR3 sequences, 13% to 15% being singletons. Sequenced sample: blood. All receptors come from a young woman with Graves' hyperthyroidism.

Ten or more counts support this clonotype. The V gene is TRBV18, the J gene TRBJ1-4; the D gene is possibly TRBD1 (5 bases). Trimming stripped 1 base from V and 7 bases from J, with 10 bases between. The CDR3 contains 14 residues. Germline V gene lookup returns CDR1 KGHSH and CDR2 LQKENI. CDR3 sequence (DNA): TGTGCCAGCTCACCACGGGGGGGTCGTGAAAAACTGTTTTTT. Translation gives CASSPRGGREKLFF.

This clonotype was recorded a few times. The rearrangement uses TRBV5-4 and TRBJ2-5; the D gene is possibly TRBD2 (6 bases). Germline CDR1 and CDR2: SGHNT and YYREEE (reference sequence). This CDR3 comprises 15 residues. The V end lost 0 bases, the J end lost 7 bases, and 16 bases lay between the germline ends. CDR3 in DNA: TGTGCCAGCAGCTTGGATGGCGCGGGAAAAGGGACCCAGTACTTC. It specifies CASSLDGAGKGTQYF.

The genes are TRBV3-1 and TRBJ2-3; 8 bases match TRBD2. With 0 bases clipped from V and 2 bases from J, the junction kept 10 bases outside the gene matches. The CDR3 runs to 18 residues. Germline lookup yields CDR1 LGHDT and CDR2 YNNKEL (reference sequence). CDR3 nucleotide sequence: TGTGCCAGCAGCCAAGAGGGGGGAGCGGGAGAGTACACAGATACGCAGTATTTT. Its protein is CASSQEGGAGEYTDTQYF.

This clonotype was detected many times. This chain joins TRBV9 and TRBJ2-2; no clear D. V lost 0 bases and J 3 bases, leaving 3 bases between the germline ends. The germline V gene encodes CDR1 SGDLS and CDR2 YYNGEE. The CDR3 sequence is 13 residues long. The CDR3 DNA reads TGTGCCAGCAGCGTAGAGTACACCGGGGAGCTGTTTTTT. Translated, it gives CASSVEYTGELFF.

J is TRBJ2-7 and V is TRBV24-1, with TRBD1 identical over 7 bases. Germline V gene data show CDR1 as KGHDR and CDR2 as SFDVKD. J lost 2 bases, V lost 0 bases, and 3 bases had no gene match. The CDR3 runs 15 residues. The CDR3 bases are TGTGCCACCAGTGATTTGACGGGACAGACCTACGAGCAGTACGTC. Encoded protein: CATSDLTGQTYEQYV.

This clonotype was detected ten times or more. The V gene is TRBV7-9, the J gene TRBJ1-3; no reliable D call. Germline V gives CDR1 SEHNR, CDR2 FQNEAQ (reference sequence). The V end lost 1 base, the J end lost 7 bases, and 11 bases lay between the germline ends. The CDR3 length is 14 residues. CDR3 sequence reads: CASSLDPGVNTIYF. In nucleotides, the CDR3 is TGTGCCAGCAGCTTAGATCCAGGTGTTAACACCATATATTTT.

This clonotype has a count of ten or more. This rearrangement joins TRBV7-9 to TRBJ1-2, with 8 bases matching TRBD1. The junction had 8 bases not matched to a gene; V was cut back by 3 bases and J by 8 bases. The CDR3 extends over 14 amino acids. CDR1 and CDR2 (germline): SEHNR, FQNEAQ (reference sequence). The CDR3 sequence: CASSFYQGAEGYTF. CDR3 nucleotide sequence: TGTGCCAGCAGCTTTTATCAGGGGGCGGAAGGCTACACCTTC.